This T cell receptor beta chain was sequenced during a study of radiation and T cells in renal cell carcinoma. Overall study findings and caveats: Dominant CDR3 motifs were more common in irradiated tumors than controls. Only small tumor regions of 0.8 to 1 g were sampled. Irradiated tumors had higher TCR clonality than control tumors.

Germline CDR1 and CDR2: SGHTA and FQGNSA. Trimming removed 2 bases from V and 6 bases from J, with 11 bases in between. The CDR3 is 14 residues long. This clone was detected once. The antigen is unknown. The assay was immunoSEQ multiplex PCR, and TCRdb's table has in-frame clones only and misses some. Among around 15,000 clones listed, approximately 50% were seen once. Treatment: treatment-naive control, cytoreductive nephrectomy. This renal cell carcinoma was of the clear cell type. This sequence originates from a man between 45 and 60 years old with renal cell carcinoma. V is TRBV7-2 and J is TRBJ1-5; D call uncertain. The input for sequencing was tumor tissue, taken from a patient whose treatment was nephrectomy without radiotherapy. The CDR3 nucleotides read TGTGCCAGCAGCTTACCGGTGGGCGGTCAGCCCCAGCATTTT. This encodes CASSLPVGGQPQHF. The full variable domain, completed using reference TRBV7-2 and TRBJ1-5, is GAGVSQSPSNKVTEKGKDVELRCDPISGHTALYWYRQSLGQGLEFLIYFQGNSAPDKSGLPSDRFSAERTGGSVSTLTIQRTQQEDSAVYLCASSLPVGGQPQHFGDGTRLSIL.